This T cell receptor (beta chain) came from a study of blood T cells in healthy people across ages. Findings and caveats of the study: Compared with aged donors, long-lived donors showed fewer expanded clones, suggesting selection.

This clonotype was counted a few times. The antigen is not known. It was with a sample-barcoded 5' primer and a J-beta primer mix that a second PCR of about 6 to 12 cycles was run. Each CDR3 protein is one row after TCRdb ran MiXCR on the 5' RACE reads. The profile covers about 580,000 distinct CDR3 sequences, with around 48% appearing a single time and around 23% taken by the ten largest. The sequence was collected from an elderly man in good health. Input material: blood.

CDR3 in amino acids: CSATIPSGANVLTF. The CDR3 coding sequence is TGCAGTGCTACCATCCCTTCTGGGGCCAACGTCCTGACTTTC. The chain is built from TRBV20-1 and TRBJ2-6; D is unresolved. The length of the CDR3 is 14 residues. CDR1 DFQATT and CDR2 SNEGSKA come from the germline V gene (reference sequence). V shed 4 bases and J shed 1 base, with 8 bases lying between them.